This passage covers 13 T cell receptor beta chains from one sample sequenced in a study of shared clonotypes between healthy human individuals (dated by TCRdb to about 2020). Library prep was done by the immunoSEQ multiplex PCR assay. TCRdb mirrors the immuneACCESS table, restricted to in-frame sequences. Some clones are absent from its copies; in checked studies, under half trace to an unresolved V gene, and the reason for the others is unknown. The sample table lists about 460,000 clones, approximately 80% of them with a count of one. Clones ranked in the top ten supply about 12% of the sample. Material for sequencing was PBMCs. These receptors all come from a woman in her thirties or forties in good health. Some clones in this sample may be carry-over from other donors' samples.

The chain combines TRBV6-1 with TRBJ2-3, with 10 bases identical to TRBD2. Germline CDR1 MNHNS, CDR2 SASEGT. J gave up 0 bases and V 7 bases, and 1 base lay outside the gene matches. The CDR3 loop spans 14 amino acids. In nucleotides, the CDR3 is TGTGCCAGCACTAGCGGGAGTAGCACAGATACGCAGTATTTT. Protein sequence: CASTSGSSTDTQYF.

CDR3 coding DNA: TGTGCCAGCTCACCTGGGCAGGGGGGATTCGATGAGCAGTTCTTC. Residues: CASSPGQGGFDEQFF. The chain carries TRBV18 and TRBJ2-1; possible D gene TRBD1, 7 bases. Germline lookup yields CDR1 KGHSH and CDR2 LQKENI. The CDR3 covers 15 residues. Trimming stripped 3 bases from V and 8 bases from J, with 17 bases between. Supplemented by reference TRBV18 and TRBJ2-1, the full variable domain reads NAGVMQNPRHLVRRRGQEARLRCSPMKGHSHVYWYRQLPEEGLKFMVYLQKENIIDESGMPKERFSAEFPKEGPSILRIQQVVRGDSAAYFCASSPGQGGFDEQFFGPGTRLTVL.

This clone was seen repeatedly, ten times or more. CDR3 sequence: CASSLGGASEKLFF. Written as DNA, the CDR3 is TGTGCCAGCAGCTTAGGGGGCGCGAGTGAAAAACTGTTTTTT. V is TRBV13 and J is TRBJ1-4; D is undetermined. The CDR3 contains 14 residues. The V end was cut by 0 bases, the J end by 7 bases, with 9 bases between. CDR1 PRHDT and CDR2 FYEKMQ come from the germline V gene (reference sequence).

This chain links TRBV6-1 with TRBJ1-3; maybe TRBD1 (5 bases). Germline-derived CDR1 and CDR2 are MNHNS and SASEGT. The germline V and J ends were trimmed by 6 bases and 0 bases, with 12 bases remaining between them. This CDR3 comprises 15 residues. The CDR3 protein is CASRLDSLSGNTIYF. The DNA for the CDR3 is TGTGCCAGCAGACTCGACAGCCTCTCTGGAAACACCATATATTTT.

V usage is TRBV4-3 and J usage is TRBJ2-7; tentative D call: TRBD1 (5 bases). Germline CDR1 is LGHNA and CDR2 is YSLEER. V lost 1 base to trimming and J lost 2 bases, with 9 bases between them. The CDR3 is made up of 14 amino acids. CDR3: CASSQAEGAYEQYF. The CDR3 DNA reads as TGCGCCAGCAGCCAAGCCGAAGGGGCCTACGAGCAGTACTTC.

This clone was found once. The genes are TRBV11-2 and TRBJ2-7; 8 bases agree with TRBD1. Trimming removed 4 bases from V and 6 bases from J; junction bases left unmatched: 5. Germline loops: CDR1 SGHAT, CDR2 FQNNGV. This CDR3 region has 13 residues. The CDR3 here is CASSSTGTGEQYF. For the CDR3, the DNA is TGTGCCAGCAGCTCGACTGGGACAGGCGAGCAGTACTTC.

This chain connects TRBV28 to TRBJ2-1; possibly TRBD2 for D (5 bases). Germline V gene sequence: CDR1 MDHEN, CDR2 SYDVKM. This CDR3 region has 15 residues. Trimming pared 5 bases from V and 4 bases from J, leaving 15 bases between. The DNA of the CDR3 is TGTGCCAGCAGTACTAGGGTCCAATTATACAATGAGCAGTTCTTC. This translates into CASSTRVQLYNEQFF.

The rearrangement links TRBV18 to TRBJ2-5; D is perhaps TRBD2 (5 bases). This CDR3 comprises 14 residues. Between the trimmed V and J ends, which lost 6 bases and 1 base, there was a span of 12 bases. Germline CDR1 reads KGHSH; CDR2 reads LQKENI. The CDR3 DNA follows: TGTGCCAGCTCCTCGGGGTTGGTCCAAGAGACCCAGTACTTC. Translating gives CASSSGLVQETQYF.

The V and J genes are TRBV6-5 and TRBJ2-7, with a weak D call TRBD1 (5 bases). Germline V gene data show CDR1 as MNHEY and CDR2 as SVGAGI. This CDR3 comprises 15 residues. V was trimmed by 0 bases and J by 4 bases, leaving 13 bases between them. The CDR3 DNA reads TGTGCCAGCAGTTACTCGATTTCCAGGGATTACGAGCAGTACTTC. This codes for CASSYSISRDYEQYF.

The rearrangement joins TRBV27 to TRBJ1-1; D not certain. Germline V lookup: CDR1 MNHEY, CDR2 SMNVEV (reference sequence). CDR3 length: 12 residues. V was shortened by 6 bases and J by 1 base, with 6 bases between the two germline ends. DNA for the CDR3: TGTGCCAGCAGACGAACGAACACTGAAGCTTTCTTT. Protein sequence: CASRRTNTEAFF.

CDR3 amino acids: CASRDPNLPNTGELFF. CDR3 nucleotides: TGTGCCAGCAGAGACCCAAACCTACCAAACACCGGGGAGCTGTTTTTT. The V call is TRBV28, the J call TRBJ2-2; D is uncertain. The germline V gene encodes CDR1 MDHEN and CDR2 SYDVKM. The CDR3 extends over 16 amino acids. V lost 6 bases and J 2 bases, leaving 16 bases between the germline ends. The entire variable domain, with the rest obtained from reference TRBV28 and TRBJ2-2, is as follows: DVKVTQSSRYLVKRTGEKVFLECVQDMDHENMFWYRQDPGLGLRLIYFSYDVKMKEKGDIPEGYSVSREKKERFSLILESASTNQTSMYLCASRDPNLPNTGELFFGEGSRLTVL.

The chain recombines TRBV28 with TRBJ2-1, with 9 bases identical to TRBD1. This CDR3 is 12 amino acids long. Germline CDR1 is MDHEN and CDR2 is SYDVKM. J was trimmed by 7 bases and V by 11 bases; bases with no gene match: 6. CDR3 loop: CASRQGGNEQFF. The CDR3 DNA sequence: TGTGCCTCACGACAGGGGGGAAATGAGCAGTTCTTC.

The gene calls are TRBV7-2 and TRBJ2-7; no clear D. This CDR3 contains 16 residues. Germline loops: CDR1 SGHTA, CDR2 FQGNSA. V was cut by 0 bases and J by 0 bases, with 12 bases left in between. The CDR3 sequence: CASSLARVGPSYEQYF. The CDR3 DNA is TGTGCCAGCAGCTTAGCTCGGGTGGGCCCCTCCTACGAGCAGTACTTC.